This T cell receptor (beta chain) was obtained from a study of OX40 agonist ivuxolimab in advanced cancers. Study overall: With a range of roughly 20 to 80, age averaged roughly 60 years, and about 82% were male.

Germline CDR1 and CDR2: MNHEY and SVGAGI. The CDR3 has 14 residues. The V gene lost 6 bases and the J gene lost 3 bases, with 12 bases spanning the gap. Assay used: immunoSEQ multiplex PCR; TCRdb lists only in-frame clones, some missing. The sample includes fewer than 80,000 clones, around 85% seen only once; the top ten take 3.5% to 4.5%. This clone was picked up a small number of times. Its antigen is unidentified. Study-wide results and caveats: The mean number of expanded clones was higher in CD8+ T cells than in CD4+.

The sequence was collected from an adult with an advanced solid tumor such as melanoma, head and neck, liver or kidney cancer. Sequencing was performed on CD4+ or CD8+ T cells sorted from blood, taken in a trial of the OX40 agonist ivuxolimab. The chain joins TRBV6-5 to TRBJ1-5, with D uncertain. The CDR3 is CASSPSGYNQPQHF. The CDR3 bases are TGTGCCAGCAGCCCAAGCGGATACAATCAGCCCCAGCATTTT.